This entry lists 20 T cell receptor beta chains sequenced from one sample in a study of siplizumab effects on memory and regulatory T cells. Clones were read by immunoSEQ multiplex PCR, and TCRdb kept only the in-frame ones, dropping some. The repertoire has approximately 100,000 clones, 92% of them found once; the top ten carry about 0.7%. Material for sequencing was Tregs sorted from blood. These receptors came from a human donor in good health.

Turning to this clone: This sample also contains other DNA sequences that code for the same CDR3. The chain employs TRBV6-5 and TRBJ1-5; D unclear. The CDR3 runs 13 residues. Germline-derived CDR1 and CDR2 are MNHEY and SVGAGI. The V end was cut by 0 bases, the J end by 3 bases, with 3 bases between. The CDR3 coding sequence is TGTGCCAGCAGTTACTCTTACAATCAGCCCCAGCATTTT. It encodes CASSYSYNQPQHF.

The chain links TRBV6-1 to TRBJ2-3; D possibly matches TRBD1 or TRBD2 (5 bases each). From germline, CDR1 is MNHNS and CDR2 SASEGT. Trimming stripped 8 bases from V and 2 bases from J, with 11 bases between. The CDR3 loop spans 13 amino acids. The CDR3 sequence is CASSGTHTDTQYF. For the CDR3, the DNA is TGTGCCAGCTCCGGGACCCACACAGATACGCAGTATTTT.

V usage is TRBV5-1 and J usage is TRBJ2-5; 8 nucleotides line up with TRBD2. The CDR3 has 16 residues. V trimming: 1 base; J trimming: 1 base; junction bases outside the gene matches: 6. CDR1 SGHRS and CDR2 YFSETQ come from the germline V gene. The DNA of the CDR3 is TGCGCCAGCAGCTTGATGGCGGGGGGAATCCAAGAGACCCAGTACTTC. Protein: CASSLMAGGIQETQYF.

This chain connects TRBV6-5 to TRBJ1-3; D might be TRBD1 (6 bases). This CDR3 is 15 amino acids long. Germline CDR1 is MNHEY and CDR2 is SVGAGI. The ends were cut back, 5 bases at V and 9 bases at J, with 20 bases in the middle. The CDR3, as DNA: TGTGCCAGCAGTCCCCTACAGGGAGGATGGAGCACCATATATTTT. Protein sequence: CASSPLQGGWSTIYF.

The CDR3 is CASSLRGTGPKETQYF. Written as DNA, the CDR3 is TGCGCCAGCAGCTTGCGGGGGACAGGACCTAAAGAGACCCAGTACTTC. This rearrangement joins TRBV5-1 to TRBJ2-5; 8 bases match TRBD1. CDR3 length: 16 amino acids. Germline lookup yields CDR1 SGHRS and CDR2 YFSETQ. The V gene end was trimmed by 1 base and the J gene end by 3 bases; junction bases not matched to a gene: 8.

V and J are TRBV10-3 and TRBJ1-1; D remains unclear. The CDR3 has 14 amino acids. Deletions cut 6 bases from V and 6 bases from J, with 17 bases between. Germline CDR1 reads ENHRY; CDR2 reads SYGVKD. CDR3 sequence (DNA): TGTGCCATCAGCCCCGCCGGCGGGCCCCCTGAAGCTTTCTTT. Its protein product is CAISPAGGPPEAFF.

V usage is TRBV18 and J usage is TRBJ1-4, with 10 bases aligning to TRBD1. Germline V lookup: CDR1 KGHSH, CDR2 LQKENI. V was clipped by 5 bases and J by 4 bases; unmatched bases: 4. This CDR3 region has 15 residues. CDR3: CASSIGTGVNEKLFF. The CDR3 bases are TGTGCCAGCTCAATCGGGACAGGGGTTAATGAAAAACTGTTTTTT.

The chain recombines TRBV5-1 with TRBJ2-7; D is uncertain. The V gene lost 3 bases and the J gene lost 5 bases, with 12 bases spanning the gap. Germline CDR1 and CDR2: SGHRS and YFSETQ. This CDR3 comprises 13 residues. The CDR3 DNA is TGCGCCAGCAGCTCTGACTTAGCCCACGAGCAGTACTTC. Translating it yields CASSSDLAHEQYF.

This rearrangement joins TRBV7-2 to TRBJ2-5; unclear D gene. V dropped 3 bases and J dropped 1 base, with 6 bases sitting between them. Per the germline V gene, CDR1 is SGHTA and CDR2 is FQGNSA. The CDR3 length is 13 residues. DNA of the CDR3: TGTGCCAGCAGCTTGTGGGGCCAAGAGACCCAGTACTTC. It is translated as CASSLWGQETQYF.

J is TRBJ1-6 and V is TRBV9; D gene uncertain. V was shortened by 0 bases and J by 7 bases, with 11 bases between the two germline ends. The CDR3 is 15 amino acids. Per germline, CDR1 SGDLS and CDR2 YYNGEE. CDR3 sequence reads: CASSVGPVPNSPLHF. The CDR3 DNA is TGTGCCAGCAGCGTAGGTCCGGTCCCGAATTCACCCCTCCACTTT.

The chain has TRBV12-5 and TRBJ1-5; 7 bases match TRBD1. V gave up 4 bases and J gave up 4 bases; unmatched junction bases: 7. CDR3 length: 15 residues. Germline lookup yields CDR1 LGHNT and CDR2 FRNRAP. DNA for the CDR3: TGTGCTAGTGGTTCTGACAGGGAGGGGAATCAGCCCCAGCATTTT. It encodes CASGSDREGNQPQHF.

The rearrangement uses TRBV7-9 and TRBJ2-1; D is uncertain. V lost 6 bases to trimming and J lost 6 bases, with 12 bases between them. Germline V gene sequence: CDR1 SEHNR, CDR2 FQNEAQ (reference sequence). This CDR3 comprises 13 residues. The chain's CDR3 is CASSHLGRNEQFF. For the CDR3, the DNA is TGTGCCAGCAGTCACCTCGGGCGCAATGAGCAGTTCTTC.

The chain links TRBV6-4 to TRBJ1-2; maybe TRBD1 (5 bases). This CDR3 is 14 amino acids long. Germline loops: CDR1 MRHNA, CDR2 SNTAGT. V lost 5 bases to trimming and J lost 4 bases, with 14 bases between them. CDR3 loop: CASSPRDGLYGYTF. As DNA, the CDR3 is TGTGCCAGCAGTCCCCGGGACGGACTCTATGGCTACACCTTC.

The chain employs TRBV18 and TRBJ1-1; unclear D gene. There are 12 residues in the CDR3. Germline CDR1 reads KGHSH; CDR2 reads LQKENI. Trimming removed 5 bases at V and 3 bases at J, with 7 bases between. CDR3 coding DNA: TGTGCCAGCTCAATGGGTGACACTGAAGCTTTCTTT. It specifies CASSMGDTEAFF. The full variable domain, its missing parts supplied by reference TRBV18 and TRBJ1-1, is NAGVMQNPRHLVRRRGQEARLRCSPMKGHSHVYWYRQLPEEGLKFMVYLQKENIIDESGMPKERFSAEFPKEGPSILRIQQVVRGDSAAYFCASSMGDTEAFFGQGTRLTVV.

The chain couples TRBV6-1 to TRBJ2-3, with D unresolved. This CDR3 has 12 amino acids. Germline V gene data show CDR1 as MNHNS and CDR2 as SASEGT. The V end lost 0 bases, the J end lost 7 bases, and 5 bases lay between the germline ends. CDR3 protein: CASSEAIYTQYF. DNA for the CDR3: TGTGCCAGCAGTGAAGCGATTTATACGCAGTATTTT.

The chain couples TRBV6-1 to TRBJ2-4; no firm D call. Germline V gene data show CDR1 as MNHNS and CDR2 as SASEGT. The CDR3 loop spans 13 amino acids. V gave up 2 bases and J gave up 8 bases, with 10 bases separating them. The CDR3 coding sequence is TGTGCCAGCAGTGAACCCCCTTTAGACATTCAGTACTTC. Protein sequence: CASSEPPLDIQYF.

The J gene is TRBJ2-7, the V gene TRBV2; TRBD2 might be the D (5 bases). The CDR3 length is 12 residues. Germline CDR1 is SNHLY and CDR2 is FYNNEI. Between the trimmed V and J ends, which lost 6 bases and 2 bases, there was a span of 8 bases. CDR3 sequence reads: CASSALAYEQYF. In DNA form, the CDR3 reads TGTGCCAGCAGCGCACTAGCCTACGAGCAGTACTTC.

The rearrangement uses TRBV5-8 and TRBJ2-3; 11 bases agree with TRBD2. The CDR3 is 16 residues long. Per germline, CDR1 SGHTS and CDR2 YDEGEE. Trimming removed 4 bases from V and 2 bases from J; junction bases left unmatched: 6. The CDR3 sequence is CASSHGTSGYTDTQYF. CDR3 nucleotide sequence: TGTGCCAGCAGCCATGGGACTAGCGGATACACAGATACGCAGTATTTT.

The rearrangement joins TRBV18 to TRBJ2-7; no clear D. CDR1 and CDR2 (germline): KGHSH, LQKENI. Trimming took 2 bases from V and 3 from J, leaving 2 bases between them. CDR3 length equals 11 residues. Here the CDR3 reads CASSPDYEQYF. The DNA of the CDR3 is TGTGCCAGCTCACCAGACTACGAGCAGTACTTC.

The chain recombines TRBV6-6 with TRBJ1-2; perhaps TRBD1 as D (6 bases). The CDR3 loop spans 13 amino acids. The germline gives CDR1 MNHNY, CDR2 SVGAGI (reference sequence). Trimming took 6 bases from V and 2 from J, leaving 10 bases between them. The CDR3 coding sequence is TGTGCCAGCAGCCTCAGGGGCAACTATGGCTACACCTTC. Translated: CASSLRGNYGYTF.